The clone carrying this T cell receptor beta chain was seen ten or more times. Its antigen is not known. During its preparation, the TCRbeta library received unique molecular identifiers. TCRdb itself ran the PCR reads through MiXCR, one entry per CDR3 protein. This table has about 980,000 distinct CDR3 sequences, about 29% appearing once. This specimen belongs to a study of T-cell reconstitution after alpha-beta-depleted transplantation in children. Findings and limits, study-wide: Two months or so post-transplant, alpha-beta T cells reportedly derived from several hundred expanded graft clones. Day-60 TCRbeta diversity that was high in some patients was derived from surviving recipient T cells and thymic progenitors. At the one-year point after transplant, T-cell counts and TCRbeta diversity were found to come mostly from T cells that had been newly produced.

The CDR3 spans 16 residues. The ends were cut back, 1 base at V and 2 bases at J, with 12 bases in the middle. CDR1 is SGHRS, CDR2 YFSETQ, per germline. The receptor comes from a boy under three years old who had a stem cell transplant for SCID, so the T cells may come from the graft donor. This specimen consisted of PBMCs, mostly from graft donor cells, obtained 360 days after TCRalphabeta/CD19-depleted stem cell transplant. This chain joins TRBV5-1 and TRBJ2-2; D ambiguous. The CDR3: CASSLQVAVNTGELFF. In DNA, the CDR3 is TGCGCCAGCAGCTTGCAGGTGGCCGTAAACACCGGGGAGCTGTTTTTT.